The 15 T cell receptor beta chains in this list originate from one sample, sequenced in a study of CD8 T cells in Susac syndrome. Reverse transcription used about 0.45 to 1 ug RNA and random hexamers. TCRdb redid the calling of the immunoSEQ multiplex PCR reads with MiXCR, one entry per CDR3 protein. The sample yields roughly 130,000 distinct CDR3 sequences, approximately 94% seen once. The source material was CD4+ T cells from PBMCs. Receptors originate from a human donor with multiple sclerosis.

This chain joins TRBV12-3 or TRBV12-4 and TRBJ1-5; TRBD1 agrees at 10 bases. The CDR3 sequence is 15 residues long. V was pared by 6 bases and J by 5 bases, with 7 bases of the junction left unmatched. The CDR3 reads CASRAAGQGYQPQHF. The CDR3 DNA sequence: TGTGCCAGCAGAGCTGCGGGACAGGGGTATCAGCCCCAGCATTTT.

The chain carries TRBV12-3 or TRBV12-4 and TRBJ2-7, with 7 bases fitting TRBD2. V gave up 4 bases and J gave up 6 bases; unmatched junction bases: 9. This CDR3 is built from 14 residues. The CDR3 here is CASSSTGGRPEQYF. The CDR3 bases are TGTGCCAGCAGTTCGACCGGCGGGAGACCCGAGCAGTACTTC.

This rearrangement joins TRBV12-3 or TRBV12-4 to TRBJ1-1, with a tentative D call TRBD1 (6 bases). This CDR3 is 13 amino acids long. V lost 6 bases and J 2 bases, leaving 10 bases between the germline ends. The CDR3 bases are TGTGCCAGCAGGCGGACAGTAAACACTGAAGCTTTCTTT. This translates into CASRRTVNTEAFF.

About this clonotype itself: The junction and the germline gene differ at one end; a read error may be behind it. This chain links TRBV15 with TRBJ2-1; no definite D call. CDR3 size: 14 residues. Germline V gene lookup returns CDR1 LNHNV and CDR2 YYDKDF (reference sequence). CDR3 protein: CATSLRGSHNEQFF. In nucleotides, the CDR3 is TGTGCCACCAGCCTACGTGGCTCCCACAATGAGCAGTTCTTC.

The chain uses TRBV6-6 and TRBJ1-1, with TRBD1 matching 8 bases. Germline V gene data show CDR1 as MNHNY and CDR2 as SVGAGI (reference sequence). CDR3 length equals 14 residues. The ends lost 6 bases at V and 4 bases at J; junction bases unmatched: 7. CDR3 sequence (DNA): TGTGCCAGCAGAGAACAGGGGGTAGGCACTGAAGCTTTCTTT. It codes for CASREQGVGTEAFF.

The V call is TRBV27, the J call TRBJ1-3; TRBD1 matches at 7 bases. V gave up 5 bases and J gave up 2 bases; unmatched junction bases: 3. CDR3 size: 14 residues. Germline V CDR1 and CDR2: MNHEY, SMNVEV (reference sequence). The CDR3 region has the DNA TGTGCCAGCAGTCGACAGGGCACTGGAAACACCATATATTTT. It specifies CASSRQGTGNTIYF.

This chain connects TRBV30 to TRBJ1-2; TRBD1 matches at 7 bases. The CDR3 sequence is 13 residues long. Germline assignment: CDR1 GTSNPN and CDR2 SVGIG (reference sequence). After removal of 1 base from V and 6 bases from J, the junction contained 5 bases not matched to a gene. The DNA of the CDR3 is TGTGCCTGGAGTGCCGGGACAGAAAATGGCTACACCTTC. As protein: CAWSAGTENGYTF.

V and J are TRBV5-1 and TRBJ1-1; D ambiguous. This CDR3 is 18 amino acids long. Germline CDR1 is SGHRS and CDR2 is YFSETQ. V was cut by 4 bases and J by 5 bases, with 27 bases left in between. The CDR3 protein is CASSQTSGPRALETEAFF. The CDR3 DNA reads as TGCGCCAGCAGCCAAACTTCCGGGCCACGGGCCCTGGAGACTGAAGCTTTCTTT.

The chain employs TRBV5-4 and TRBJ2-1; 13 nucleotides align to TRBD2. The V gene end was trimmed by 4 bases and the J gene end by 2 bases; junction bases not matched to a gene: 3. This CDR3 has 16 residues. The germline gives CDR1 SGHNT, CDR2 YYREEE (reference sequence). In DNA form, the CDR3 reads TGTGCCAGCAGCCCGGGACTAGCGGGGACCTACAATGAGCAGTTCTTC. Protein sequence: CASSPGLAGTYNEQFF.

The CDR3 protein is CASGTRDAGELFF. The CDR3 DNA reads TGTGCCAGCGGAACCAGGGACGCCGGGGAGCTGTTTTTT. The V gene is TRBV2, the J gene TRBJ2-2; possibly TRBD1 or TRBD2 for D (5 bases each). V lost 8 bases and J lost 6, with 13 bases in between. Germline CDR1 reads SNHLY; CDR2 reads FYNNEI. The CDR3 has 13 amino acids.

The gene calls are TRBV12-3 or TRBV12-4 and TRBJ1-4, with D unclear. This CDR3 has 15 residues. Trimming cost V 6 bases and J 7 bases, with 18 bases left between them. The CDR3 bases are TGTGCCAGCAGAAGGACCCAGGAACTCGGTGAAAAACTGTTTTTT. It codes for CASRRTQELGEKLFF.

V and J are TRBV20-1 and TRBJ2-3; D is undetermined. The germline V gene has CDR1 DFQATT and CDR2 SNEGSKA (reference sequence). CDR3 size: 11 residues. The V gene lost 2 bases and the J gene lost 3 bases, with 3 bases spanning the gap. In nucleotides, the CDR3 is TGCAGTGCTAGAACTACAGATACGCAGTATTTT. This translates into CSARTTDTQYF.

V usage is TRBV5-1 and J usage is TRBJ1-2, with 10 bases identical to TRBD1. V shed 4 bases and J 4 bases; nucleotides not matched to a gene: 10. The CDR3 extends over 16 amino acids. Germline CDR1 and CDR2: SGHRS and YFSETQ. The CDR3 DNA sequence: TGCGCCAGCAGCGCAGCTCCGGGACAGGGGCTCTATGGCTACACCTTC. Translation: CASSAAPGQGLYGYTF. The full variable domain, its missing parts supplied by reference TRBV5-1 and TRBJ1-2, is KAGVTQTPRYLIKTRGQQVTLSCSPISGHRSVSWYQQTPGQGLQFLFEYFSETQRNKGNFPGRFSGRQFSNSRSEMNVSTLELGDSALYLCASSAAPGQGLYGYTFGSGTRLTVV.

This clonotype came up once. The rearrangement uses TRBV12-3 or TRBV12-4 and TRBJ2-7, with D tentatively TRBD2 (5 bases). Trimming removed 7 bases at V and 2 bases at J, with 12 bases between. The CDR3 extends over 13 amino acids. In DNA form, the CDR3 reads TGTGCCAGCACCCGGACTCACGCCTACGAGCAGTACTTC. This sequence encodes CASTRTHAYEQYF.

This rearrangement joins TRBV27 to TRBJ2-7, with 9 nucleotides matching TRBD1. V lost 6 bases, J lost 2 bases, and 8 bases stayed unmatched. This CDR3 contains 15 residues. Germline V gives CDR1 MNHEY, CDR2 SMNVEV (reference sequence). CDR3 bases: TGTGCCAGCAGCCGTGGGACAGGGCACCCCTACGAGCAGTACTTC. As protein: CASSRGTGHPYEQYF.